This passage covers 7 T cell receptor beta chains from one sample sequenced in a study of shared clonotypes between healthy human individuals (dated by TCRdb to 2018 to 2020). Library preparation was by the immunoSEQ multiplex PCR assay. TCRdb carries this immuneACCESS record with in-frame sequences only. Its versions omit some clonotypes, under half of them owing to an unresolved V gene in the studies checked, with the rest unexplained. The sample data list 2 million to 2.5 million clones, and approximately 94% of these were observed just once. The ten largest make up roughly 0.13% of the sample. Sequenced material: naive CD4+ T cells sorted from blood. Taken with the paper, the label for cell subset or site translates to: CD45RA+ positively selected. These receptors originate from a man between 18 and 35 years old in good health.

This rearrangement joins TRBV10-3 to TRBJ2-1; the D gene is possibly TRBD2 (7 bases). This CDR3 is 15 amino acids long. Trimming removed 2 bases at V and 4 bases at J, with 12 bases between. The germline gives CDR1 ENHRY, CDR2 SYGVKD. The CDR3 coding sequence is TGTGCCATCAGTGAGGGGGGGGCCTCGTACAATGAGCAGTTCTTC. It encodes CAISEGGASYNEQFF.

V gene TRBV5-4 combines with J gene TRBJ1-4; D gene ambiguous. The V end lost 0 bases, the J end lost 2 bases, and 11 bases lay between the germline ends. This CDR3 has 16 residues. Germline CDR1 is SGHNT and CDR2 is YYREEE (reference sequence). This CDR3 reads CASSLVSAGTNEKLFF. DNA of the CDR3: TGTGCCAGCAGCTTGGTTTCTGCTGGCACTAATGAAAAACTGTTTTTT.

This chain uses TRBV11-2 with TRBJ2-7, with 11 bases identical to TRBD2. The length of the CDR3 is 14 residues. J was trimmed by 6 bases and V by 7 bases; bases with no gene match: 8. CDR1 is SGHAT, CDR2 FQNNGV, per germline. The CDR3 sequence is CASTLGLAGGEQYF. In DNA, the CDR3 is TGTGCCAGCACCCTTGGACTAGCGGGTGGCGAGCAGTACTTC.

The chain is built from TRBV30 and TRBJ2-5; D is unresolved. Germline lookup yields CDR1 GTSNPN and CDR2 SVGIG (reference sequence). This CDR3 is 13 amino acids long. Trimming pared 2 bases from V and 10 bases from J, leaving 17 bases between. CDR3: CAWSRPPVADQYF. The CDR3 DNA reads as TGTGCCTGGAGTCGGCCCCCGGTTGCTGACCAGTACTTC.

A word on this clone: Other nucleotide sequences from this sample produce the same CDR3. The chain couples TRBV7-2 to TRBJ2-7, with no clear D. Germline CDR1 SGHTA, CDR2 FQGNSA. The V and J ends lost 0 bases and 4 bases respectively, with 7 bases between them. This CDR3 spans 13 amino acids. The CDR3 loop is CASSLARQYEQYF. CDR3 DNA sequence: TGTGCCAGCAGCTTAGCGCGGCAGTACGAGCAGTACTTC.

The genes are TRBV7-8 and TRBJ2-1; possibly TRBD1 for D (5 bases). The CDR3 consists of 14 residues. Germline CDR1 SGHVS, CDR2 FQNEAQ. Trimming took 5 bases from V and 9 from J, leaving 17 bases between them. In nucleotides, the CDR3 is TGTGCCAGCAGCCTTGCGAGGACATCGGGTGAGCAGTTCTTC. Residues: CASSLARTSGEQFF.

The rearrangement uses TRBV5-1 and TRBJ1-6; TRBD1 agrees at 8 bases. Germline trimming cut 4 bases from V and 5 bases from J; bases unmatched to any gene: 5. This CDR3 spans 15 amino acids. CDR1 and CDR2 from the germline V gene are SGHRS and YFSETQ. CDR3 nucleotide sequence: TGCGCCAGCAGCCAGAACAGGGGGGATAATTCACCCCTCCACTTT. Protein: CASSQNRGDNSPLHF.